This TCR beta chain was recovered during a study of cytomegalovirus exposure and HLA in healthy donors (dated by TCRdb to about 2017). Regarding the complete study: An earlier analysis of roughly 610 of the donors reported 250 to 350 Gb of sequence data and around 100 million unique TCR beta sequences obtained from around 190 million T cells. Roughly 300 gigabases of sequencing data and 70 million to 100 million unique TCR sequences were included in an early release covering several hundred HLA-typed donors. The genetic ancestry cluster associated with self-reported Caucasian donors included around 76% of the roughly 400 genotyped donors. The study aimed to test whether signatures of past pathogen exposure could be identified by cataloging public T cell receptors. The T cell repertoires of some 670 subjects were profiled by immunosequencing and related to cytomegalovirus serostatus. A separate validation cohort of over 95 different subjects was used in addition to the roughly 620-subject first cohort. To predict cytomegalovirus infection status, the study combined high-throughput TCR immunosequencing, statistical association of individual TCRs with disease status, and machine learning. In a later analysis, previously published TCR beta repertoires from about 670 donors were re-analyzed and high-resolution HLA genotyping was added so that TCR occurrence patterns could be studied. Rather than using new phenotypic data, the later analysis identified candidate immune exposures from TCR beta sequences and from how often those sequences occurred across donors. To decide whether each TCR beta V gene segment behaved as functional or pseudogenic, an earlier analysis of approximately 590 of the donors relied on high-throughput TCR beta sequencing. Donor age, sex, ethnicity and CMV serostatus were compiled alongside the repertoire data. A later genetic analysis used genome-wide SNP genotypes for 398 of the 666 donors, treating that subset as a discovery cohort. Every repertoire in the discovery cohort had been generated on one and the same sequencing platform. Class I and class II HLA loci were covered by the typing at four-digit resolution. Typing coverage differed by locus: A, B, C, DRB1 and DQB1 were typed in about 620-640 donors, DQA1 in 500 to 550, DPA1 in some 610, and DPB1 in 450 to 490. Several DR-DQ haplotypes were handled as single units for association and clustering because linkage in the cohort was strong. Among over 350 genotyped donors of the cohort, an average of 235,054 unique TCR beta nucleotide sequences were sequenced per donor, roughly 20% of them non-productive.

The cohort consisted of 670 or so healthy bone marrow donors. Cohort members were all nominally healthy when sampled, although unrecorded immune exposures were likely present. CMV serostatus was positive for roughly 290 and negative for about half of the roughly 700 cohort members, and was not recorded for this donor. A peripheral blood sample was collected from each donor, and TCR beta sequencing was performed on peripheral blood mononuclear cells. The Qiagen DNeasy Blood Extraction Kit was used to extract genomic DNA from the blood cell samples. From the germline V gene (reference sequence), CDR1 is WNHNN and CDR2 is SYGVQD. V sheds 3 bases and J sheds 1 base, leaving 9 bases between their ends. The CDR3 goes from the cysteine to the phenylalanine over 14 residues. Just CDR3 DNA is preserved here, 42 bases in frame from base 1. The full study reports these points: Most TCR sequences were observed very rarely across donors, whereas some public TCRs were present in many individuals. A later analysis associated about 17,000 TCR beta sequences with specific HLA alleles at a false discovery rate of 0.05. The only immune exposure information available for the cohort was CMV serostatus. The authors suggested that the approach could potentially be generalized to other disease states and immunological phenotypes. Because HLA typing was missing for some donors at each locus, association tests included only the typed subset. The classifier was reported to diagnose cytomegalovirus status with high specificity and sensitivity in both the original cohort and the validation cohort. Broadly in line with IMGT annotations, most TCR beta V segments showed up in productive rearrangements about 87% or about 30% of the time in an earlier analysis of 587 of the donors. In this cohort, only TCR beta chains were sequenced, and detectable features were limited by the absence of alpha or paired-chain data. The 87-base-pair reads could not distinguish some IMGT-functional V segments, including TRBV6-2 and TRBV6-3, so those segments were excluded. In a later analysis, HLA-associated TCR beta chains showed more clonal expansion and lower generation probabilities than non-associated chains that were equally common. A cluster of highly shared sequence variants was judged likely to be a technical artifact of the sequencing pipeline. The presence/absence analyses assumed that sequencing depth was roughly uniform across donors, and that assumption may not be true. Fewer than 20 rarely observed V segments, including chromosome 9 orphons, were excluded from the earlier analysis of some 590 of the donors because counts were too low. A further reported finding was that TCR beta sequences accurately predicted the HLA-A and HLA-B alleles for most subjects in the first cohort. Several of the top co-occurrence clusters appeared to be linked to parvovirus B19, influenza, CMV and Epstein-Barr virus, according to a later analysis. Strong co-occurrence of HLA alleles, especially DR and DQ, made assigning TCR associations to individual alleles difficult. A later analysis found that most CMV-associated TCR beta chains appeared HLA-restricted, with HLA associations seemingly driven largely by CMV exposure. In a later analysis, TCR association rates were found to vary across HLA loci, with the most associated TCRs seen for DRB1 alleles and the fewest for HLA-C alleles. The study listed approximately 160 TCR beta chains as associated with cytomegalovirus. In vitro tests confirmed that a few of the cytomegalovirus-associated TCR beta chains recognize cytomegalovirus antigens. V-gene and J-gene trimming of TCR beta chains was associated with a missense DCLRE1C variant in a later genetic analysis, and the association was replicated in an independent cohort. Compared with the roughly 670-donor mean, donors in an Asian-associated ancestry cluster had fewer N-insertions in productive TCRs, according to a later genetic analysis. Correlated functional status among segregating V segments might be attributable to linkage disequilibrium, but an unknown experimental factor could not be ruled out.

The library was obtained by the immunoSEQ multiplex PCR assay. For the multiplex PCR, a mixture combining 60 forward primers for TCR Vbeta segments and 13 reverse primers for TCR Jbeta segments was used. A multiplex PCR assay on genomic DNA amplified the CDR3 region of rearranged TCR beta genes. Amplified TCR beta libraries were sequenced as 87-base-pair reads on the Illumina HiSeq System. The paper's processing steps were these. In a later analysis, some 80 million unique TCR beta chains were counted across the roughly 670 repertoires, and around 10 million of these chains were shared by at least two donors. Raw reads were error-corrected and collapsed into unique sequences with a nearest-neighbor algorithm that merged closely related sequences to remove PCR and sequencing errors. To assign V, D and J gene segments, CDR3 sequences were aligned to IMGT reference sequences. For a sequence to be retained, a match of at least six nucleotides to both a V gene segment and a J gene segment was required. Rearrangements were classified as productive when the CDR3 lacked stop codons and remained in frame with V and J, and all other rearrangements were classified as non-productive. Following IMGT convention, CDR3 was defined as the stretch from the second conserved V-encoded cysteine to the conserved J-encoded phenylalanine. The earlier analysis of about 590 of the donors excluded sequences that lacked an unambiguous match to a single V gene segment. An earlier analysis of a few hundred of the donors classified V segments as functional when productive rearrangements were above 56.7% and as segregating when the standard deviation between donors was above 5%. To diagnose cytomegalovirus status from the catalog of TCR beta chain sequences, a statistical classification framework was built. V and J gene assignment, in a later analysis, came from comparing TCR nucleotide sequences with IMGT/GENE-DB human TR gene sequences. A later analysis assigned CDR3 sequences and most-parsimonious VDJ recombination scenarios with the TCRdist pipeline. In a later analysis, each TCR beta chain was defined by its CDR3 amino acid sequence together with its V-gene family, and reads without a unique V-gene family were excluded. In a later analysis, 450 to 600 highly shared, low-generation-probability nucleotide sequences were removed to address suspected cross-contamination and a sequencing artifact. In a later analysis, a clonal expansion index for each public chain was calculated from normalized within-repertoire ranks of inferred template counts. A later analysis computed generation probabilities with a VDJ recombination model fitted to out-of-frame rearrangements, and checked the results against IGoR. In a later analysis, TCR-TCR, TCR-HLA and TCR-CMV co-occurrence was scored with hypergeometric tests, and a repertoire-size bias correction was applied to TCR pairs. A later analysis estimated false discovery rates by permuting HLA or CMV assignments 20 times. In a later analysis, co-occurring TCRs were grouped with DBSCAN, and TCRdist sequence similarity was added when clustering was performed within HLA-allele-positive subsets. Repertoires with fewer than 30,000 or more than 120,000 public chains were left out of co-occurrence clustering, as were a handful of repertoires with anomalous nucleotide sharing. TCRdb limited this immuneACCESS table to in-frame rearrangements with V and J called. A share of clones is missing; checked studies link under half to unresolved V genes, and the rest is unexplained. Clonal size and the V and J genes are those of that table, whereas D and trimming came from the DNA. The sample contains around 98,000 clones, 65% to 80% of them found a single time. Roughly 8.8% of the sample rests with the top ten.

Comments on this clone: Its binding antigen is unknown. The record has no base qualities; no much larger clone is one base away.

The material sequenced was PBMCs. The clonotype originates from a human donor in good health. The chain joins TRBV10-1 to TRBJ1-2; the D segment cannot be called with confidence. For the CDR3, the sequence is CASSESTNNYGYTF. Read as DNA, the sequence is TGCGCCAGCAGTGAATCGACAAATAACTATGGCTACACCTTC.